This T cell receptor (beta chain) was identified during a study of T cell clusters in autoimmune cytopenias. Multiplex touch-down PCR amplified TRB using TRB-A and TRB-B pools in one tube. From its re-call of the multiplex PCR reads, TCRdb lists each CDR3 protein once, without DNA. Reported are around 11,000 distinct CDR3 sequences; the ten largest clones contain 33%. From germline, CDR1 is KGHSH and CDR2 LQKENI. This CDR3 is built from 16 residues. Each sample's input was 200 to 300 ng genomic DNA, 40,000 or so genome equivalents. The same sample was also studied in work on T cell repertoires in aging, cancer and after chemotherapy. That paper adds: Healthy donor repertoires were recorded over several months to years and showed clear clonal overlap.

Material: peripheral blood. This TCR was sampled from a human donor in good health. The rearrangement joins TRBV18 to TRBJ2-3; TCRdb's D call of TRBD2 is untestable without DNA. CDR3: CASSPLAGGSTDTQYF.